One sample yielded the 16 T cell receptor beta chains listed below, sequenced in a study of CD8 T cells in ankylosing spondylitis. Study-wide points: Several highly homologous variants formed a TCR beta motif that appeared characteristic of ankylosing spondylitis blood.

TCRdb recomputed calls from the 5' RACE reads with MiXCR, one row per CDR3 protein. The table lists roughly 670,000 distinct CDR3 sequences, around 17% of them singletons. Their antigens remain unidentified. The specimen sequenced was blood, either unsorted or a sorted T cell fraction (not recorded which). These receptors came from a male donor with ankylosing spondylitis.

This clonotype has only a few counts. CDR3 loop: CASSEGWGMSSYEQYF. The CDR3 region has the DNA TGTGCCAGCAGCGAGGGTTGGGGTATGAGCTCCTACGAGCAGTACTTC. The V call is TRBV27, the J call TRBJ2-7; possibly TRBD2 for D (5 bases). The V end was cut by 6 bases, the J end by 0 bases, with 18 bases between. CDR3 length: 16 residues. Per the germline V gene, CDR1 is MNHEY and CDR2 is SMNVEV (reference sequence).

The J gene is TRBJ1-1, the V gene TRBV20-1; no clear D gene. V was clipped by 3 bases and J by 7 bases, with 12 bases between them. The germline V gene encodes CDR1 DFQATT and CDR2 SNEGSKA (reference sequence). The length of the CDR3 is 12 residues. CDR3 nucleotide sequence: TGCAGTGCTAGGGACGGTTTGAATGAAGCTTTCTTT. Its translation is CSARDGLNEAFF.

This clonotype was observed a handful of times. The rearrangement uses TRBV5-1 and TRBJ1-5; TRBD1 matches 9 bases. Germline V CDR1 and CDR2: SGHRS, YFSETQ. With 2 bases clipped from V and 5 bases from J, the junction kept 5 bases outside the gene matches. The CDR3 length is 15 residues. The CDR3 nucleotides are TGCGCCAGCAGCTTCGGGGACAGGGATGATCAGCCCCAGCATTTT. Encoded protein: CASSFGDRDDQPQHF. Drawing the rest from reference TRBV5-1 and TRBJ1-5, the complete variable domain is KAGVTQTPRYLIKTRGQQVTLSCSPISGHRSVSWYQQTPGQGLQFLFEYFSETQRNKGNFPGRFSGRQFSNSRSEMNVSTLELGDSALYLCASSFGDRDDQPQHFGDGTRLSIL.

The chain links TRBV12-3 or TRBV12-4 to TRBJ2-3; 9 nucleotides match TRBD1. The CDR3 is 16 amino acids. V shed 4 bases and J 4 bases; nucleotides not matched to a gene: 9. The CDR3 sequence is CASSSRTGENADTQYF. The CDR3 DNA reads as TGTGCCAGCAGTTCCAGGACAGGGGAGAATGCAGATACGCAGTATTTT.

The chain links TRBV4-2 to TRBJ2-3; TRBD2 aligns across 7 bases. V shed 1 base and J 5 bases; nucleotides not matched to a gene: 3. In germline, CDR1 is LGHNA, CDR2 YNFKEQ. This CDR3 comprises 14 residues. CDR3 in amino acids: CASSQGTGGDTQYF. DNA of the CDR3: TGTGCCAGCAGCCAAGGGACGGGAGGAGATACGCAGTATTTT.

V is TRBV7-2 and J is TRBJ2-1; 14 positions agree with TRBD2. V shed 5 bases and J 5 bases; nucleotides not matched to a gene: 8. Germline-derived CDR1 and CDR2 are SGHTA and FQGNSA. The CDR3 runs 17 residues. The CDR3: CASSPRTSGGRNNEQFF. In DNA form, the CDR3 reads TGTGCCAGCAGCCCCCGGACTAGCGGGGGGAGAAACAATGAGCAGTTCTTC.

This clonotype was picked up a small number of times. The V call is TRBV12-3 or TRBV12-4, the J call TRBJ2-7, with unresolved D. The CDR3 contains 13 residues. V lost 6 bases to trimming and J lost 1 base, with 10 bases between them. CDR3: CASRPDGSYEQYF. For the CDR3, the DNA is TGTGCCAGCAGGCCGGACGGATCCTACGAGCAGTACTTC.

This clonotype occurred many times. V is TRBV4-1 and J is TRBJ1-1; D not resolved. V lost 3 bases, J lost 11 bases, and 10 bases lay in between. This CDR3 is 11 amino acids long. Germline V gives CDR1 MGHRA, CDR2 YSYEKL. The CDR3 nucleotides are TGCGCCAGCAGCCAGTCACGATGGGCTTTCTTT. This encodes CASSQSRWAFF.

In this sample, this clonotype turned up many times. V and J are TRBV10-1 and TRBJ1-5; D is undetermined. Germline CDR1 WNHNN, CDR2 SYGVQD (reference sequence). CDR3 length: 13 residues. Trimming stripped 1 base from V and 3 bases from J, with 4 bases between. CDR3 sequence: CASSEWVNQPQHF. Written as DNA, the CDR3 is TGCGCCAGCAGTGAGTGGGTCAATCAGCCCCAGCATTTT.

CDR3 bases: TGTGCCAGCAGCACCCCCCAGGGGGCGCATCTGAACACTGAAGCTTTCTTT. It yields the protein CASSTPQGAHLNTEAFF. The chain is built from TRBV7-2 and TRBJ1-1, with 8 bases fitting TRBD1. CDR3 length: 17 residues. After removal of 5 bases from V and 0 bases from J, the junction contained 11 bases not matched to a gene. CDR1 is SGHTA and CDR2 is FQGNSA in the germline V gene.

This clonotype was recorded many times. The V and J genes are TRBV12-3 or TRBV12-4 and TRBJ1-6; weak D call: TRBD1 (5 bases). The CDR3 totals 15 residues. The germline V and J ends were trimmed by 6 bases and 5 bases, with 14 bases remaining between them. The CDR3 nucleotides are TGTGCCAGCAGGAGCCAGGGAGTCAATAATTCACCCCTCCACTTT. Its translation: CASRSQGVNNSPLHF.

This clonotype was observed a few times. V is TRBV6-5 and J is TRBJ1-4; the match to TRBD1 covers 7 bases. The CDR3 extends over 15 amino acids. J gave up 4 bases and V 4 bases, and 6 bases lay outside the gene matches. CDR1 and CDR2 from the germline V gene are MNHEY and SVGAGI. The chain's CDR3 is CASSWIGTVNEKLFF. For the CDR3, the DNA is TGTGCCAGCAGTTGGATCGGGACAGTTAATGAAAAACTGTTTTTT.

The rearrangement uses TRBV27 and TRBJ2-2; TRBD1 agrees at 8 bases. J lost 6 bases, V lost 4 bases, and 13 bases had no gene match. Germline CDR1 and CDR2: MNHEY and SMNVEV (reference sequence). The CDR3 totals 17 residues. The CDR3 DNA reads as TGTGCCAGCAGTTCTGGACAGGGCCCCGATATTCCCGGGGAGCTGTTTTTT. Translated, it gives CASSSGQGPDIPGELFF.

J is TRBJ2-7 and V is TRBV12-3 or TRBV12-4; D is ambiguous. Trimming cost V 4 bases and J 6 bases, with 10 bases left between them. The CDR3 sequence is 12 residues long. CDR3 loop: CASSSASTEQYF. CDR3 DNA sequence: TGTGCCAGCAGTTCGGCGTCTACCGAGCAGTACTTC.

This clonotype was detected only a few times. V usage is TRBV6-2 or TRBV6-3 and J usage is TRBJ2-3; TRBD1 might be the D (6 bases). V was shortened by 2 bases and J by 5 bases, with 11 bases between the two germline ends. The CDR3 spans 14 residues. Germline V CDR1 and CDR2: MNHEY, SVGEGT. CDR3 DNA sequence: TGTGCCAGCAGTTACGCTGGGGGCGGAGATACGCAGTATTTT. It codes for CASSYAGGGDTQYF.

This clonotype was detected a few times. The chain couples TRBV29-1 to TRBJ2-5; D unclear. The CDR3 sequence is 12 residues long. Germline V gives CDR1 SQVTM, CDR2 ANQGSEA. Trimming stripped 4 bases from V and 5 bases from J, with 11 bases between. As DNA, the CDR3 is TGCAGCGTTGGGGGTAGTTCTGAGACCCAGTACTTC. It is translated as CSVGGSSETQYF.